These 15 T cell receptor beta chains share one sample of origin, sequenced in a study of cytomegalovirus exposure and HLA in healthy donors. The PCR made use of 60 Vbeta and 13 Jbeta primers. Sequencing was performed with immunoSEQ multiplex PCR; in TCRdb, only in-frame clones are kept and a portion is missing. The sample includes some 180,000 clones, approximately 80% seen only once; the top ten take about 1.7%. Material for sequencing was PBMCs. The receptors derive from a woman aged 18-35 years in good health and CMV-seronegative.

The CDR3 protein is CASRNIAGGLVNEQFF. Here the CDR3 DNA reads TGTGCCAGCAGAAATATAGCGGGAGGGCTAGTTAATGAGCAGTTCTTC. The chain recombines TRBV5-5 with TRBJ2-1; TRBD2 agrees at 11 bases. J lost 7 bases, V lost 5 bases, and 11 bases had no gene match. The germline gives CDR1 SGHKS, CDR2 YYEKEE (reference sequence). The CDR3 loop spans 16 amino acids. Based on the CDR3 plus reference TRBV5-5 and TRBJ2-1, the full variable domain is DAGVTQSPTHLIKTRGQQVTLRCSPISGHKSVSWYQQVLGQGPQFIFQYYEKEERGRGNFPDRFSARQFPNYSSELNVNALLLGDSALYLCASRNIAGGLVNEQFFGPGTRLTVL.

This chain joins TRBV15 and TRBJ2-1, with 9 bases lining up with TRBD2. The germline V gene has CDR1 LNHNV and CDR2 YYDKDF (reference sequence). The CDR3 is made up of 17 amino acids. The V and J ends lost 3 bases and 2 bases, in that order; junction bases with no gene match: 8. Written as DNA, the CDR3 is TGTGCCACCAGCAGGACACTTAGCGGGAGCGCCTACAATGAGCAGTTCTTC. It is translated as CATSRTLSGSAYNEQFF.

The CDR3 region is CASSLRRESVDEQYV. CDR3 DNA sequence: TGTGCCAGCAGCTTAAGGCGGGAGTCGGTCGACGAGCAGTACGTC. This sequence joins TRBV7-2 and TRBJ2-7; TRBD2 matches 7 bases. From germline, CDR1 is SGHTA and CDR2 FQGNSA. The ends lost 2 bases at V and 5 bases at J; junction bases unmatched: 9. The CDR3 sequence is 15 residues long.

This clone was counted a few times. The chain carries TRBV28 and TRBJ2-3; 9 bases match TRBD2. The length of the CDR3 is 17 residues. Germline V gene sequence: CDR1 MDHEN, CDR2 SYDVKM. With V trimmed by 5 bases and J by 6 bases, 15 bases remained unmatched. For the CDR3, the DNA is TGTGCCAGCAGTGTTATGTTCCCGGCGGGAGGGGCGGATACGCAGTATTTT. Encoded protein: CASSVMFPAGGADTQYF.

CDR3 DNA: TGTGCCAGCAGTGTCGTCCCCAGAGAGACCCAGTACTTC. Protein sequence: CASSVVPRETQYF. The chain links TRBV6-1 to TRBJ2-5, with no clear D. Trimming stripped 4 bases from V and 4 bases from J, with 10 bases between. Germline V CDR1 and CDR2: MNHNS, SASEGT. The CDR3 is made up of 13 amino acids.

This clone was seen only a few times. The CDR3 DNA reads as TGTGCCAGCAGTCTAACAGGGGTGACCGAGCCCCAGCATTTT. This encodes CASSLTGVTEPQHF. The V call is TRBV2, the J call TRBJ1-5, with 7 bases matching TRBD1. J was trimmed by 8 bases and V by 5 bases; bases with no gene match: 9. In germline, CDR1 is SNHLY, CDR2 FYNNEI. The CDR3 consists of 14 residues.

V is TRBV6-5 and J is TRBJ1-1; D uncertain. CDR1 and CDR2 from the germline V gene are MNHEY and SVGAGI. The V gene lost 6 bases and the J gene lost 1 base, with 9 bases spanning the gap. This CDR3 region has 13 residues. The CDR3 reads CASRATENTEAFF. In nucleotides, the CDR3 is TGTGCCAGCAGAGCTACAGAGAACACTGAAGCTTTCTTT.

The rearrangement uses TRBV4-3 and TRBJ2-6; 12 bases are shared with TRBD2. The germline CDR1 and CDR2 sequences are LGHNA and YSLEER. The CDR3 runs to 22 residues. V shed 0 bases and J 1 base; nucleotides not matched to a gene: 13. CDR3 bases: TGCGCCAGCAGCCAAGATCCTTCTAGCGGGAGGGGAAGGGGATCTGGGGCCAACGTCCTGACTTTC. Translating gives CASSQDPSSGRGRGSGANVLTF.

The gene calls are TRBV4-1 and TRBJ2-1; D possibly corresponds to TRBD1 (6 bases). Per the germline V gene, CDR1 is MGHRA and CDR2 is YSYEKL. Between the trimmed V and J ends, which lost 4 bases and 6 bases, there was a span of 22 bases. The CDR3 contains 17 residues. Here the CDR3 reads CASSPIPDSRISNEQFF. CDR3 nucleotide sequence: TGCGCCAGCAGCCCGATCCCGGACAGCCGGATAAGCAATGAGCAGTTCTTC.

The J gene is TRBJ2-7, the V gene TRBV7-6, with a tentative D call TRBD1 (7 bases). V lost 1 base and J 5 bases, leaving 18 bases between the germline ends. The CDR3 consists of 16 residues. Germline loops: CDR1 SGHVS, CDR2 FNYEAQ. The DNA of the CDR3 is TGTGCCAGCAGCTTAGAGGGGGGAGACAGGGTCCACGAGCAGTACGTC. Translating gives CASSLEGGDRVHEQYV.

The chain couples TRBV13 to TRBJ2-5, with 8 bases matching TRBD1. Germline lookup yields CDR1 PRHDT and CDR2 FYEKMQ (reference sequence). CDR3 length: 11 amino acids. Germline trimming cut 0 bases from V and 14 bases from J; bases unmatched to any gene: 2. The CDR3 reads CASSLGQGAYF. The DNA for the CDR3 is TGTGCCAGCAGCTTAGGGCAGGGGGCTTACTTC. Variable domain in full (rest from reference TRBV13 and TRBJ2-5): AAGVIQSPRHLIKEKRETATLKCYPIPRHDTVYWYQQGPGQDPQFLISFYEKMQSDKGSIPDRFSAQQFSDYHSELNMSSLELGDSALYFCASSLGQGAYFGPGTRLLVL.

This sequence joins TRBV19 and TRBJ2-1, with 8 bases identical to TRBD1. The CDR3 has 14 amino acids. Germline V gene data show CDR1 as LNHDA and CDR2 as SQIVND (reference sequence). Losses at the gene ends were 8 bases for V and 4 bases for J; bases not matched to a gene: 7. CDR3 bases: TGTGCCAGTGAGGACAGGGTTGGGTACAATGAGCAGTTCTTC. It yields the protein CASEDRVGYNEQFF.

This chain connects TRBV7-8 to TRBJ1-4; no definite D call. This CDR3 has 17 amino acids. Trimming stripped 5 bases from V and 3 bases from J, with 19 bases between. Germline V gives CDR1 SGHVS, CDR2 FQNEAQ. The CDR3 spells CASSVELLRSANEKLFF. CDR3 nucleotides: TGTGCCAGCAGCGTCGAATTGCTGCGCTCGGCTAATGAAAAACTGTTTTTT.

V is TRBV28 and J is TRBJ1-2; tentative D call: TRBD1 (5 bases). Trimming removed 4 bases from V and 4 bases from J, with 7 bases in between. Germline V gene sequence: CDR1 MDHEN, CDR2 SYDVKM. There are 12 residues in the CDR3. This chain's CDR3 is CASSSTGYGYTF. In DNA form, the CDR3 reads TGTGCCAGCAGTTCTACAGGCTATGGCTACACCTTC.

There are a few counts of this clone. The V call is TRBV11-3, the J call TRBJ1-1; 7 nucleotides line up with TRBD1. V trimming: 1 base; J trimming: 3 bases; junction bases outside the gene matches: 14. CDR3 length: 18 residues. CDR1 is SGHNT and CDR2 is YENEEA in the germline V gene. CDR3: CASSLVNGDSSRYTEAFF. For the CDR3, the DNA is TGTGCCAGCAGCTTAGTCAATGGGGACAGCTCCCGGTACACTGAAGCTTTCTTT.